The source of this T cell receptor (beta chain) is a study of technical replicates of blood from a handful of donors. The ends were cut back, 3 bases at V and 0 bases at J, with 16 bases in the middle. Germline V CDR1 and CDR2: SGDLS, YYNGEE. The CDR3 extends over 16 amino acids. Here immunoSEQ multiplex PCR was the method, and the copy in TCRdb shows in-frame clones only, minus some. The sample has roughly 80,000 clones; 93% are singletons. The clonotype comes from a human donor in good health. What was sequenced was T cells isolated from PBMCs. V is TRBV9 and J is TRBJ2-7; the D gene is possibly TRBD1 (6 bases). The CDR3 nucleotides are TGTGCCAGCAGCGCCCAACCGGGACACAACTCCTACGAGCAGTACTTC. It yields the protein CASSAQPGHNSYEQYF.